This T cell receptor (beta chain) was profiled in a study of T-cell memory formation after mild COVID-19. TCRdb called the 5' RACE reads again in MiXCR, with one record for every CDR3 protein. The data show around 200,000 distinct CDR3 sequences, 20% to 25% seen once. The CDR3 contains 13 residues. Germline V gene lookup returns CDR1 LNHNV and CDR2 YYDKDF (reference sequence). Trimming stripped 5 bases from V and 0 bases from J, with 4 bases between. This clonotype was detected only a few times. The sequence was obtained from an adult woman who had mild COVID-19 (a few samples of this study predate the infection). Cell type and time point are not known. J is TRBJ2-2 and V is TRBV15; no firm D call. Sequencing used PBMCs or a T cell subset sorted from them (not recorded which). The DNA of the CDR3 is TGTGCCACCAGCGGTCCGAACACCGGGGAGCTGTTTTTT. As protein: CATSGPNTGELFF.